Sequencing of this T cell receptor beta chain was carried out in a study of blood T cell repertoires in COVID-19. The overall study: Some COVID-19 samples were acute and others convalescent; all came from the United States, Italy and Spain. T cells, B-cell-depleted T cells, or PBMCs supplied cDNA or gDNA.

In the authors' methods: Amplification of reference gene primers provided the estimated nucleated cell counts. Some clones are missing from TCRdb's copy, which holds only in-frame ones; the method was immunoSEQ multiplex PCR. The V and J calls and clone size were taken over from that table, and D and trimming were inferred from the DNA. This table has 50,000 to 75,000 clones, around 80% appearing once. Sequencing used peripheral blood. This clonotype originated in a man in his fifties or sixties with acute or convalescent COVID-19.

The chain's CDR3 is CASSATGPNQPQHF. The CDR3 DNA sequence: TGTGCCAGCAGCGCCACAGGCCCCAATCAGCCCCAGCATTTT. The chain uses TRBV7-9 and TRBJ1-5; perhaps TRBD1 as D (5 bases). Germline values: CDR1 SEHNR, CDR2 FQNEAQ (reference sequence). The length of the CDR3 is 14 residues. Between the trimmed V and J ends, which lost 5 bases and 3 bases, there was a span of 11 bases.